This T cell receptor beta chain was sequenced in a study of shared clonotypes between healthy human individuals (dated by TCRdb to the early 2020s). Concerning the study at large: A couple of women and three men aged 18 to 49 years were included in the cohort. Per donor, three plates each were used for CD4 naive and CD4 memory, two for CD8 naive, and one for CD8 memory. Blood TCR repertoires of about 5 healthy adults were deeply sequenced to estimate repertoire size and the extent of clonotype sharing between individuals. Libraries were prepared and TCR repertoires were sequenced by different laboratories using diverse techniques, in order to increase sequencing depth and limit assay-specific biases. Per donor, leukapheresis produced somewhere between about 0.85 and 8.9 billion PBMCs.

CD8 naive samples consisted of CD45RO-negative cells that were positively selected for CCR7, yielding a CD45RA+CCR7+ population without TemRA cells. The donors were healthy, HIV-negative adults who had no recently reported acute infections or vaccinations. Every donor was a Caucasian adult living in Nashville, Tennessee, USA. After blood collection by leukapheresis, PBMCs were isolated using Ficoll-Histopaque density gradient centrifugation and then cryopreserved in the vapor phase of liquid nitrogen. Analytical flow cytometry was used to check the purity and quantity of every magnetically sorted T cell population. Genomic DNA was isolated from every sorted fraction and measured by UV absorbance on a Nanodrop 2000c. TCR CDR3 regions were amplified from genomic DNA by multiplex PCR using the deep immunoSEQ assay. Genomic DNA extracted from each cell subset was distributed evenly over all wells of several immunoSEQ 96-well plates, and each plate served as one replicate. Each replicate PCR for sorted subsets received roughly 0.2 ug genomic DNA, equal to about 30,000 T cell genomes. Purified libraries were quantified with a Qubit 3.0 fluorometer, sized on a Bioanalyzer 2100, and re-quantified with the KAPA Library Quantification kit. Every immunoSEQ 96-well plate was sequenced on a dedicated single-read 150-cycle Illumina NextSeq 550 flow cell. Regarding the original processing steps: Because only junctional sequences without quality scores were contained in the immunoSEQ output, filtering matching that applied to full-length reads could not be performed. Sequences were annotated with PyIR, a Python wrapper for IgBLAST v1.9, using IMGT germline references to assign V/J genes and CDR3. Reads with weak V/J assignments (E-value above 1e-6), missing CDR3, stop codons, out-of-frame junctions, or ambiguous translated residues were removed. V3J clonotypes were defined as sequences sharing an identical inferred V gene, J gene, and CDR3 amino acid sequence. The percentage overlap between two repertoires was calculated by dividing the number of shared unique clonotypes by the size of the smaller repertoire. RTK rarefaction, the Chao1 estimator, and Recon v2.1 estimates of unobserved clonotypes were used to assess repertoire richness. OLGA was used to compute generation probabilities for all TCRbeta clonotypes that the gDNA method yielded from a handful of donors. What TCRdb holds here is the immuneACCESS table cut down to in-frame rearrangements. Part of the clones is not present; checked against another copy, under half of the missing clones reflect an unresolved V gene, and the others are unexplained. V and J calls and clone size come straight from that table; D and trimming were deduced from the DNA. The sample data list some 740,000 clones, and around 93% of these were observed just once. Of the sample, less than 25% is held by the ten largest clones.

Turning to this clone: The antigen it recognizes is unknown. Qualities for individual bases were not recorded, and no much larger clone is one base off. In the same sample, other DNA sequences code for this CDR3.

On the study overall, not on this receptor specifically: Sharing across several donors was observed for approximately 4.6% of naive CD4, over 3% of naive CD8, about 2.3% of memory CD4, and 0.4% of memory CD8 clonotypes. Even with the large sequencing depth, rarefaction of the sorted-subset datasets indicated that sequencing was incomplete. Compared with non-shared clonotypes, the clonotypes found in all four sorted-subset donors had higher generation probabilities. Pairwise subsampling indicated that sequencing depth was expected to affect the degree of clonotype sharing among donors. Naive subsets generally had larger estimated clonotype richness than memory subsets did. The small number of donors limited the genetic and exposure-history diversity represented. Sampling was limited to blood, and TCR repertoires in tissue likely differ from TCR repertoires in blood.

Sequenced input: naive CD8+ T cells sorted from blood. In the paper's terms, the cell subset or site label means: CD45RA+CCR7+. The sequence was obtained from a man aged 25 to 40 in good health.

The CDR3 region: CASSPGTGNEQYF. The DNA sequence is TGTGCCAGCAGTCCCGGGACAGGGAACGAGCAGTACTTC. The chain employs TRBV27 and TRBJ2-7; 9 central bases correspond to TRBD1. The germline V gene (reference sequence) supplies CDR1 MNHEY and CDR2 SMNVEV. The CDR3 measures 13 amino acids from cysteine to phenylalanine. Just the 39-base CDR3 DNA is kept, in frame starting at base 1. The germline V and J ends show losses of 5 bases and 5 bases respectively, and no gene match explains 4 bases of the junction.